The rows below give T cell receptor beta chains drawn from one sample of a study of blood T cell repertoires in COVID-19. Profiled with immunoSEQ multiplex PCR; TCRdb holds only in-frame clones, not every one. In the table there are around 150,000 clones, roughly 79% of which are singletons. The specimen sequenced was peripheral blood. These receptor sequences come from a man between 45 and 60 years old with active or convalescent COVID-19. Each CDR3 is given with its conserved first and last residue. D genes are given only for firm matches. Clone size is not always given. Where it is, it says once, few, many or a class for expanded clones.

clone_size,d_call,j_call,v_call,cdr3_aa,cdr3_nt
few,NA,TRBJ2-7,TRBV27,CASGLAGRSYEQYF,TGTGCCAGCGGCCTGGCAGGCCGGTCCTACGAGCAGTACTTC
NA,NA,TRBJ2-7,TRBV10-3,CAISVGVGYEQYF,TGTGCCATCAGTGTGGGAGTGGGTTACGAGCAGTACTTC
NA,NA,TRBJ1-5,TRBV29-1,CSARQGNQPQHF,TGCAGCGCAAGACAGGGCAATCAGCCCCAGCATTTT
NA,NA,TRBJ1-6,TRBV30,CAWSPFLSSYNSPLHF,TGTGCCTGGAGTCCCTTTCTTAGCTCCTATAATTCACCCCTCCACTTT
NA,NA,TRBJ1-2,TRBV2,CASSDQGIYGYTF,TGTGCCAGCAGTGACCAGGGTATCTATGGCTACACCTTC
many,TRBD1,TRBJ1-1,TRBV5-3,CARSFRLPGQGIVRAEAFF,TGTGCCAGAAGCTTCAGACTGCCGGGACAGGGTATCGTGCGTGCTGAAGCTTTCTTT
few,TRBD1,TRBJ1-2,TRBV13,CASSLGQGARGYTF,TGTGCCAGCAGCTTAGGGCAGGGGGCTCGGGGCTACACCTTC
NA,TRBD1,TRBJ2-2,TRBV6-1,CASSERQGVPAGELFF,TGTGCCAGCAGTGAGCGGCAGGGGGTCCCCGCCGGGGAGCTGTTTTTT
NA,TRBD2,TRBJ2-1,TRBV4-1,CASSLAGGIYNEQFF,TGCGCCAGCAGCCTAGCGGGAGGTATCTACAATGAGCAGTTCTTC
NA,NA,TRBJ1-2,TRBV28,CASSIHDRPGTSGYTF,TGTGCCAGCAGTATTCACGACAGGCCCGGGACGAGTGGCTACACCTTC
NA,NA,TRBJ2-7,TRBV6-5,CASSLFYEQYF,TGTGCCAGCAGCCTCTTCTACGAGCAGTACTTC
NA,TRBD1,TRBJ1-4,TRBV5-1,CASSLGQGNEKLFF,TGCGCCAGCAGCTTGGGACAGGGAAATGAAAAACTGTTTTTT
NA,NA,TRBJ2-7,TRBV2,CASSEKVRGVEQYF,TGTGCCAGCAGTGAAAAGGTCAGGGGGGTCGAGCAGTACTTC
NA,TRBD2,TRBJ2-2,TRBV7-2,CASSLGAGGVGELFF,TGTGCCAGCAGCTTAGGAGCGGGAGGGGTCGGGGAGCTGTTTTTT
few,NA,TRBJ2-4,TRBV4-1,CASSPSGNIQYF,TGCGCCAGCAGCCCATCGGGAAACATTCAGTACTTC
NA,TRBD1,TRBJ1-1,TRBV2,CASSEQGGSNTEAFF,TGTGCCAGCAGTGAACAGGGGGGATCGAACACTGAAGCTTTCTTT
NA,NA,TRBJ1-3,TRBV28,CASSPLGGGTGNTIYF,TGTGCCAGCAGTCCCTTGGGGGGGGGAACTGGAAACACCATATATTTT
NA,TRBD2,TRBJ2-1,TRBV11-2,CASSFLAGGPRGYNEQFF,TGTGCCAGCAGCTTTTTAGCGGGAGGGCCTAGAGGCTACAATGAGCAGTTCTTC
NA,NA,TRBJ2-5,TRBV7-2,CASSLNLNPGETQYF,TGTGCCAGCAGCTTAAACCTGAACCCCGGGGAGACCCAGTACTTC
NA,TRBD2,TRBJ2-2,TRBV7-3,CASSPGTSSTGELFF,TGTGCCAGCAGCCCGGGGACTAGCAGCACCGGGGAGCTGTTTTTT
NA,NA,TRBJ2-7,TRBV7-9,CASSLVSSGARDEQYF,TGTGCCAGCAGCTTAGTGTCCTCAGGGGCGCGAGACGAGCAGTACTTC
few,TRBD2,TRBJ2-3,TRBV28,CASSPTGLAGVKDTQYF,TGTGCCAGCAGTCCTACCGGACTAGCGGGAGTCAAAGATACGCAGTATTTT
NA,NA,TRBJ1-1,TRBV19,CASSSMNTEAFF,TGTGCCAGTAGTTCAATGAACACTGAAGCTTTCTTT
NA,NA,TRBJ1-1,TRBV28,CASSSPVWTEAFF,TGTGCCAGCAGTTCCCCGGTATGGACTGAAGCTTTCTTT
NA,TRBD1,TRBJ1-1,TRBV19,CASSIDHMAGGQAFF,TGTGCCAGTAGTATAGACCACATGGCAGGGGGCCAAGCTTTCTTT
NA,TRBD2,TRBJ2-1,TRBV7-8,CASTLAGSSYNEQFF,TGTGCCAGCACGCTAGCGGGAAGCTCCTACAATGAGCAGTTCTTC
NA,NA,TRBJ1-5,TRBV6-5,CASSYDGESQPQHF,TGTGCCAGCAGTTACGATGGGGAGAGTCAGCCCCAGCATTTT
NA,TRBD2,TRBJ2-5,TRBV5-1,CASSSLAGAPQETQYF,TGCGCCAGCAGCTCCCTAGCGGGAGCACCCCAGGAGACCCAGTACTTC
NA,TRBD1,TRBJ1-2,TRBV15,CATSRPLDRLSPLGYTF,TGTGCCACCAGCAGACCATTGGACAGGCTTTCTCCCCTTGGCTACACCTTC
NA,TRBD2,TRBJ2-1,TRBV29-1,CSVEEAVAGGPREQFF,TGCAGCGTTGAAGAGGCAGTAGCGGGAGGGCCTAGGGAGCAGTTCTTC
NA,TRBD2,TRBJ2-6,TRBV11-3,CASSPGTSGYGANVLTF,TGTGCCAGCAGCCCCGGGACTAGCGGGTATGGGGCCAACGTCCTGACTTTC
few,NA,TRBJ1-2,TRBV28,CASLPGGYGYTF,TGTGCCAGCCTTCCCGGGGGTTATGGCTACACCTTC
NA,NA,TRBJ2-1,TRBV7-2,CASSRTGLAPYNEQFF,TGTGCCAGCAGCCGGACGGGACTGGCCCCCTACAATGAGCAGTTCTTC
NA,NA,TRBJ2-7,TRBV6-1,CASSVNPTRAHYEQYF,TGTGCCAGCAGTGTTAATCCTACCAGGGCCCACTACGAGCAGTACTTC
NA,NA,TRBJ1-1,TRBV7-8,CASSSSRVANTEAFF,TGTGCCAGCAGCTCCTCGAGAGTTGCGAACACTGAAGCTTTCTTT
NA,TRBD2,TRBJ2-3,TRBV3-1/TRBV3-2,CASSQGSGRGTDTQYF,TGTGCCAGCAGCCAAGGAAGCGGGAGAGGTACAGATACGCAGTATTTT
NA,TRBD2,TRBJ2-1,TRBV7-9,CASSLAYSWDYFSYNEQFF,TGTGCCAGCAGCTTAGCCTATAGTTGGGACTACTTCTCCTACAATGAGCAGTTCTTC
NA,TRBD1,TRBJ1-3,TRBV4-1,CASSYDRGFSGNTIYF,TGCGCCAGCAGCTACGACAGGGGCTTCTCTGGAAACACCATATATTTT
once,NA,TRBJ2-1,TRBV3-1/TRBV3-2,CASSQGRSSYNEQFF,TGTGCCAGCAGCCAAGGACGGAGCTCCTACAATGAGCAGTTCTTC
NA,NA,TRBJ2-7,TRBV5-5,CASSVDGYEQYF,TGTGCCAGCAGCGTGGACGGTTACGAGCAGTACTTC
NA,TRBD2,TRBJ2-7,TRBV11-2,CASSPRLAGPGDDEQYF,TGTGCCAGCAGCCCCCGCCTAGCGGGTCCGGGGGACGACGAGCAGTACTTC
NA,NA,TRBJ2-3,TRBV6-6,CASRLPGYTDTQYF,TGTGCCAGCAGACTCCCGGGGTACACAGATACGCAGTATTTT
NA,TRBD1,TRBJ1-6,TRBV7-8,CASSLVTGANSPLHF,TGTGCCAGCAGCTTAGTAACAGGGGCGAATTCACCCCTCCACTTT
NA,NA,TRBJ2-5,TRBV12-3/TRBV12-4,CASRTGWETQYF,TGTGCCAGCAGGACGGGATGGGAGACCCAGTACTTC
NA,TRBD1,TRBJ1-6,TRBV10-3,CAIHGGQGNSPLHF,TGTGCCATCCATGGGGGACAGGGCAATTCACCCCTCCACTTT
many,NA,TRBJ2-4,TRBV28,CASRPYELQNIQYF,TGTGCCAGCAGACCGTATGAGCTTCAAAACATTCAGTACTTC
NA,NA,TRBJ2-2,TRBV2,CANPKEPVNTGELFF,TGTGCCAACCCTAAGGAGCCCGTGAACACCGGGGAGCTGTTTTTT
NA,TRBD1,TRBJ2-5,TRBV5-8,CASSPDRGRGETQYF,TGTGCCAGCAGCCCTGACAGGGGGCGCGGAGAGACCCAGTACTTC
once,NA,TRBJ2-3,TRBV7-9,CASSLGGGGPDTQYF,TGTGCCAGCAGCTTAGGTGGAGGGGGCCCAGATACGCAGTATTTT
NA,TRBD2,TRBJ2-5,TRBV7-2,CASSAEVGGETQYF,TGTGCCAGCAGCGCCGAGGTGGGGGGGGAGACCCAGTACTTC
NA,TRBD1,TRBJ2-5,TRBV20-1,CSRQGQETQYF,TGCAGCCGACAGGGGCAAGAGACCCAGTACTTC
once,NA,TRBJ1-2,TRBV19,CASSTPDIPHNYGYTF,TGTGCCAGTAGTACACCCGACATTCCCCATAACTATGGCTACACCTTC
NA,TRBD1,TRBJ2-7,TRBV29-1,CSVVTGGSSYEQYF,TGCAGCGTTGTGACAGGGGGGAGCTCCTACGAGCAGTACTTC
NA,TRBD2,TRBJ2-1,TRBV9,CASSVVSSGNEQFF,TGTGCCAGCAGCGTAGTGTCTAGCGGCAATGAGCAGTTCTTC
NA,NA,TRBJ1-4,TRBV12-5,CASVNGGRWIEKLFF,TGTGCTAGTGTTAATGGTGGGAGGTGGATAGAAAAACTGTTTTTT
NA,NA,TRBJ2-5,TRBV11-2,CASSLTVGSGETQYF,TGTGCCAGCAGCTTAACGGTGGGGAGTGGAGAGACCCAGTACTTC
few,NA,TRBJ2-7,TRBV19,CASIPGLSSYEQYF,TGTGCCAGTATCCCGGGACTGAGCTCCTACGAGCAGTACTTC
NA,NA,TRBJ2-2,TRBV10-3,CAISESWGGTTGELFF,TGTGCCATCAGTGAGAGTTGGGGGGGCACCACCGGGGAGCTGTTTTTT
few,TRBD2,TRBJ2-1,TRBV5-1,CASGSLAGGPHEQFF,TGCGCCAGCGGCTCACTAGCGGGAGGGCCACATGAGCAGTTCTTC